Listed below are T cell receptor beta chains from one sample, sequenced in a study of cytomegalovirus exposure and HLA in healthy donors. The assay was immunoSEQ multiplex PCR, and TCRdb's table has in-frame clones only and misses some. Of some 150,000 clones in the sample, around three quarters were seen once. The sample consisted of PBMCs. These receptors were obtained from a woman aged 40 to 50 in good health and CMV-seronegative. CDR3s include the opening cysteine and the closing phenylalanine or tryptophan. The D gene is left open where the match is weak. Some rows mark clone size as missing; the rest say once, few, many or name a class of expanded clone.

>TRBV9|-|TRBD2|TRBJ2-7
CASSRIAGGGEQYF
TGTGCCAGCAGCAGAATAGCGGGAGGGGGGGAGCAGTACTTC
>TRBV5-1|-|TRBD1|TRBJ2-3
CASSLGDRGPDTQYF
TGCGCCAGCAGCTTGGGGGACAGGGGGCCAGATACGCAGTATTTT
>TRBV7-9|-|TRBD1|TRBJ2-6
CASSGTVFAGANVLTF
TGTGCCAGCAGTGGGACAGTCTTCGCCGGGGCCAACGTCCTGACTTTC
>TRBV5-1|-|-|TRBJ2-7
CASSSRDTYEQYF
TGCGCCAGCAGTTCCCGGGACACCTACGAGCAGTACTTC
>TRBV5-1|-|-|TRBJ1-3
CASSSRGSSGNTIYF
TGCGCCAGCAGCTCAAGGGGGAGCTCTGGAAACACCATATATTTT
>TRBV28|once|-|TRBJ1-1
CASSPHSMNTEAFF
TGTGCCAGCAGCCCGCACAGCATGAACACTGAAGCTTTCTTT
>TRBV5-6|-|-|TRBJ2-7
CASSLAFRDNEQYF
TGTGCCAGCAGCTTGGCCTTCAGGGACAACGAGCAGTACTTC
>TRBV28|-|TRBD1|TRBJ2-7
CASSLTGGAYEQYF
TGTGCCAGCAGTCTAACAGGGGGCGCCTACGAGCAGTACTTC
>TRBV7-8|-|-|TRBJ1-3
CASSLGGHFSGNTIYF
TGTGCCAGCAGCTTAGGGGGACATTTCTCTGGAAACACCATATATTTT
>TRBV10-3|-|TRBD1|TRBJ2-5
CATRGGQEETQYF
TGTGCCACTCGTGGGGGACAGGAAGAGACCCAGTACTTC
>TRBV5-1|-|TRBD1|TRBJ1-2
CASSLVGGGNRYGYTF
TGCGCCAGCAGCTTGGTAGGAGGGGGCAATCGGTATGGCTACACCTTC
>TRBV6-1|-|TRBD1|TRBJ1-4
CASRTGQNEKLFF
TGTGCCAGCAGGACAGGGCAGAATGAAAAACTGTTTTTT
>TRBV15|-|TRBD1|TRBJ1-2
CATTTGGGYGYTF
TGTGCCACGACCACAGGGGGCGGCTATGGCTACACCTTC
>TRBV27|-|-|TRBJ2-7
CASSPLQGAIYEQYF
TGTGCCAGCAGCCCCTTACAGGGAGCGATCTACGAGCAGTACTTC
>TRBV5-1|-|-|TRBJ2-7
CASSPGVNEQYF
TGCGCCAGCAGCCCAGGGGTTAACGAGCAGTACTTC
>TRBV5-4|-|TRBD1|TRBJ1-5
CASSLEGAPSNQPQHF
TGTGCCAGCAGCTTGGAGGGGGCGCCGAGCAATCAGCCCCAGCATTTT
>TRBV28|-|-|TRBJ1-5
CASSSSGVRQPQHF
TGTGCCAGCAGTTCCTCAGGGGTGCGGCAGCCCCAGCATTTT
>TRBV5-1|-|TRBD1|TRBJ1-1
CASSLALGTGEAFF
TGCGCCAGCAGCTTGGCCCTGGGGACAGGTGAAGCTTTCTTT
>TRBV29-1|-|-|TRBJ2-2
CSVCLGATGELFF
TGCAGCGTTTGTTTAGGGGCCACCGGGGAGCTGTTTTTT
>TRBV5-1|-|TRBD2|TRBJ2-5
CASSPGTSGGPIIETQYF
TGCGCCAGCAGCCCAGGGACTAGCGGGGGGCCAATAATAGAGACCCAGTACTTC
>TRBV5-6|-|-|TRBJ1-5
CASSRGTNQPQHF
TGTGCCAGCAGCCGGGGGACTAATCAGCCCCAGCATTTT
>TRBV19|-|TRBD2|TRBJ2-1
CASSTVPSGGYNEQFF
TGTGCCAGTAGTACCGTTCCTAGCGGGGGCTACAATGAGCAGTTCTTC
>TRBV16|once|-|TRBJ1-1
CASSQWGGNTEAFF
TGTGCCAGCAGCCAATGGGGGGGGAACACTGAAGCTTTCTTT
>TRBV6-5|-|TRBD1|TRBJ1-1
CASSRGTGTNTEAFF
TGTGCCAGCAGTCGAGGGACAGGGACGAACACTGAAGCTTTCTTT
>TRBV4-2|once|TRBD2|TRBJ2-1
CASSPILAGPSYNEQFF
TGTGCCAGCAGCCCGATACTAGCGGGGCCCTCCTACAATGAGCAGTTCTTC
>TRBV5-1|-|-|TRBJ1-2
CASSSSGRHYF
TGCGCCAGCAGCAGCTCCGGGAGGCACTACTTC
>TRBV7-9|once|-|TRBJ1-2
CASSLGPGEIPF
TGTGCCAGCAGCTTAGGCCCAGGGGAAATACCCTTC
>TRBV19|few|-|TRBJ2-1
CASDDRYNEQFF
TGTGCCAGCGATGACAGGTACAATGAGCAGTTCTTC
>TRBV9|once|TRBD1|TRBJ1-5
CASSPLGGTGEQPQHF
TGTGCCAGCAGCCCATTGGGGGGTACAGGGGAGCAGCCCCAGCATTTT
>TRBV5-1|-|TRBD1|TRBJ1-3
CASSLVGTGRLPSSGNTIYF
TGCGCCAGCAGCTTGGTTGGGACAGGGCGCTTACCGAGCTCTGGAAACACCATATATTTT
>TRBV2|once|-|TRBJ2-7
CASRSAGGSEQYF
TGTGCCAGCAGGTCCGCCGGCGGATCCGAGCAGTACTTC
>TRBV9|once|TRBD2|TRBJ2-7
CASTRTSGSDEQYF
TGTGCCAGCACCCGGACTAGCGGGAGCGACGAGCAGTACTTC
>TRBV7-9|-|-|TRBJ2-7
CASRLASYEQYF
TGTGCCAGCCGGCTAGCCTCCTACGAGCAGTACTTC
>TRBV2|-|TRBD2|TRBJ2-1
CASTSVSGTSIHEQFF
TGTGCCAGCACTTCGGTCTCAGGGACTAGCATCCATGAGCAGTTCTTC
>TRBV4-2|-|-|TRBJ2-3
CASSRGPADTQYF
TGTGCCAGCAGCCGTGGTCCAGCAGATACGCAGTATTTT
>TRBV6-6|-|-|TRBJ1-2
CASAPTGVEGGYTF
TGTGCCAGCGCCCCGACTGGGGTCGAGGGTGGCTACACCTTC